This TCR beta chain is from a study of identical twins. Findings and caveats of the study: Conclusions relied on cross-sectional statistical analysis, not following the same donors. Abundant cord blood beta clonotypes carried fewer insertions; memory repertoires showed none.

Unique molecular identifiers were present on cDNA, and template switching added a universal primer site. Using its own MiXCR run on the 5' RACE reads, TCRdb lists one record per CDR3 protein. There are 1.5 million to 2 million distinct CDR3 sequences in the sample; about 30% occur only once, and 0.25% to 0.3% lies in the top ten. To note about this clonotype: Its antigen is unknown.

The germline CDR1 and CDR2 sequences are LGHDT and YNNKEL (reference sequence). V was shortened by 0 bases and J by 7 bases, with 15 bases between the two germline ends. CDR3 length: 15 amino acids. Each donor was a healthy Caucasian. The specimen was cord blood. The chain recombines TRBV3-1 with TRBJ2-5; possibly TRBD1 for D (5 bases). The TCR comes from a newborn girl in good health. The CDR3 DNA reads as TGTGCCAGCAGCCAAGATCTGGGGCCCTGGGGGACCCAGTACTTC. Its protein product is CASSQDLGPWGTQYF.